Below are 30 T cell receptor beta chains sequenced from a single sample in a study of immune heterogeneity within non-small cell lung tumors (dated by TCRdb to the late 2010s). The sequencer was a HiSeq X Ten. A multiplex PCR system amplified the TCR beta CDR3 region, with a first 10-cycle round using 32 V-gene forward and 13 J-gene reverse primers. The public reads were reprocessed in TCRdb via fastp at Q25 and MiXCR, keeping in-frame beta chains. Merged by CDR3 protein, the rows form single entries marked with the most common genes and DNA. Here the sample has roughly 1,900 distinct CDR3 sequences; about 27% occur a single time. The ten largest clones add up to 13% of the sample. For the TCR template, genomic DNA was extracted from bulk tumor tissue, and approximately 540 ng of gDNA was amplified for each sample. During surgery, multiple biopsies were taken from each primary tumor, with sampling sites spaced as far apart as possible within the tumor mass. The study cohort was described as untreated and was composed of newly diagnosed NSCLC cases undergoing curative surgery.

The sequencing sample was made of lung tumor tissue. The receptors shown here come from a woman aged 50 to 65 with non-small cell lung cancer.

This clonotype is medium-sized within its sample. The chain has TRBV11-1 and TRBJ2-3, with a tentative D call TRBD2 (7 bases). CDR1 SGHAT and CDR2 FQDESV come from the germline V gene (reference sequence). The CDR3 sequence is 15 residues long. The V and J ends lost 5 bases and 4 bases respectively, with 16 bases between them. CDR3 nucleotide sequence: TGTGCCAGCAGCGGCGGGGGCCTTGGCGCAGATACGCAGTATTTT. It translates to CASSGGGLGADTQYF.

A few counts support this clonotype. This chain joins TRBV4-3 and TRBJ2-5, with 7 bases lining up with TRBD1. Germline V gives CDR1 LGHNA, CDR2 YSLEER. The CDR3 is 13 amino acids. The J segment lost 2 bases and the V segment lost 5 bases, leaving 2 bases of the junction unmatched. CDR3 bases: TGCGCCAGCAGCAGGGACAGACAAGAGACCCAGTACTTC. Translating gives CASSRDRQETQYF.

The V and J genes are TRBV28 and TRBJ2-1, with D tentatively TRBD1 (5 bases). From germline, CDR1 is MDHEN and CDR2 SYDVKM. The CDR3 loop spans 12 amino acids. Trimming left V 6 bases short and J 3 bases short, with 6 bases between. The CDR3 region is CASRGDYNEQFF. CDR3 nucleotides: TGTGCCAGCAGAGGGGACTACAATGAGCAGTTCTTC. Full variable domain (rest looked up from reference TRBV28 and TRBJ2-1): DVKVTQSSRYLVKRTGEKVFLECVQDMDHENMFWYRQDPGLGLRLIYFSYDVKMKEKGDIPEGYSVSREKKERFSLILESASTNQTSMYLCASRGDYNEQFFGPGTRLTVL.

This clonotype appeared once. The rearrangement links TRBV11-1 to TRBJ2-3; the match to TRBD1 covers 11 bases. With 4 bases clipped from V and 1 base from J, the junction kept 4 bases outside the gene matches. CDR1 and CDR2 (germline): SGHAT, FQDESV (reference sequence). The CDR3 loop spans 16 amino acids. The CDR3 sequence is CASSSRDRGGTDTQYF. The CDR3, as DNA: TGTGCCAGCAGCTCGCGGGACAGGGGGGGCACAGATACGCAGTATTTT.

There are a few counts of this clonotype. CDR3 in DNA: TGTGCCAGCTCAACCGGGTTCACTAATGAAAAACTGTTTTTT. Translated: CASSTGFTNEKLFF. V is TRBV18 and J is TRBJ1-4; no clear D gene. The CDR3 contains 14 residues. The germline V gene encodes CDR1 KGHSH and CDR2 LQKENI. Trimming shortened V by 5 bases and J by 2 bases, and 9 bases separated the two germline ends.

This clonotype is categorized as medium-sized. This sequence joins TRBV9 and TRBJ1-1; no definite D call. This CDR3 has 13 amino acids. Trimming left V 3 bases short and J 1 base short, with 7 bases between. In germline, CDR1 is SGDLS, CDR2 YYNGEE. The CDR3 loop is CASSAGENTEAFF. The CDR3 nucleotides read TGTGCCAGCAGCGCGGGTGAGAACACTGAAGCTTTCTTT.

The chain joins TRBV7-2 to TRBJ2-1; perhaps TRBD1 as D (5 bases). Per the germline V gene, CDR1 is SGHTA and CDR2 is FQGNSA. V lost 0 bases, J lost 8 bases, and 14 bases lay in between. The CDR3 runs to 15 residues. DNA for the CDR3: TGTGCCAGCAGCTTAGCGCTTTCCAGGGTTCATGAGCAGTTCTTC. Protein: CASSLALSRVHEQFF.

The V and J genes are TRBV5-5 and TRBJ2-5; TRBD1 might be the D (6 bases). Germline V CDR1 and CDR2: SGHKS, YYEKEE (reference sequence). The CDR3 length is 12 residues. Deletions cut 4 bases from V and 5 bases from J, with 9 bases between. CDR3 sequence: CASSAQGETQYF. The CDR3 DNA follows: TGTGCCAGCAGCGCCCAGGGGGAGACCCAGTACTTC.

Note on this clonotype: A clone one base away is much larger, so this may be a read error. As the CDR3 is not closed by the conserved phenylalanine or tryptophan, this likely results from a read error. The chain is built from TRBV20-1 and TRBJ1-5; D is unresolved. The germline V and J ends were trimmed by 0 bases and 0 bases, with 3 bases remaining between them. This CDR3 contains 13 residues. Germline lookup yields CDR1 DFQATT and CDR2 SNEGSKA (reference sequence). The CDR3 spells CSARDNSNQPQHL. The CDR3 DNA follows: TGCAGTGCTAGAGATAATAGCAATCAGCCCCAGCATCTT.

The chain uses TRBV4-1 and TRBJ1-2; possibly TRBD1 for D (6 bases). Germline lookup yields CDR1 MGHRA and CDR2 YSYEKL. This CDR3 region has 18 residues. Trimming left V 1 base short and J 1 base short, with 19 bases between. The CDR3 DNA reads TGCGCCAGCAGCCAAGCGGCTTCGGGGGACATAAATAACTATGGCTACACCTTC. Protein: CASSQAASGDINNYGYTF.

On this clonotype: It may be a read error: a sequence one base away is much more abundant. The chain joins TRBV5-1 to TRBJ2-7; D is unclear. Trimming pared 3 bases from V and 4 bases from J, leaving 11 bases between. Germline V gene lookup returns CDR1 SGHRS and CDR2 YFSETQ. There are 13 residues in the CDR3. The CDR3 bases are TGCGCCAGCAGCTCCGAATGGGCGTACGAGCAGTACTTC. Its protein product is CASSSEWAYEQYF.

The CDR3 sequence is CASSPSTDTQYF. CDR3 in DNA: TGTGCCAGCAGCCCTAGCACAGATACGCAGTATTTT. The rearrangement links TRBV6-2 or TRBV6-3 to TRBJ2-3; D uncertain. V dropped 6 bases and J dropped 0 bases, with 4 bases sitting between them. Germline CDR1 MNHEY, CDR2 SVGEGT. The CDR3 totals 12 residues.

This clonotype is classed as large. The chain links TRBV30 to TRBJ1-1, with 12 bases that match TRBD1. The ends lost 1 base at V and 4 bases at J; junction bases unmatched: 7. Looked up from germline, CDR1 is GTSNPN and CDR2 is SVGIG (reference sequence). There are 16 residues in the CDR3. The CDR3 sequence is CAWSGGTGGLGTEAFF. In nucleotides, the CDR3 is TGTGCCTGGAGTGGGGGGACAGGGGGCTTGGGCACTGAAGCTTTCTTT.

On this clonotype: One end of the junction fails to match germline, which may point to a read error. This CDR3 is CAISLRTGFNQPQHF. The DNA of the CDR3 is TGTGCCATCAGCTTAAGGACAGGGTTCAATCAGCCCCAGCATTTT. The chain is built from TRBV11-2 and TRBJ1-5; TRBD1 aligns across 8 bases. The CDR3 runs 15 residues. The germline CDR1 and CDR2 sequences are SGHAT and FQNNGV.

This clonotype was recorded a few times. The chain uses TRBV19 and TRBJ1-4; D is ambiguous. V was cut by 5 bases and J by 0 bases, with 13 bases left in between. Germline CDR1 LNHDA, CDR2 SQIVND (reference sequence). CDR3 length equals 16 residues. CDR3 amino acids: CASSPQPASTNEKLFF. The CDR3 nucleotides are TGTGCCAGTAGTCCCCAGCCTGCTTCAACTAATGAAAAACTGTTTTTT.

In its sample, this clonotype was seen a few times. The chain joins TRBV4-2 to TRBJ2-7; D might be TRBD2 (5 bases). The V and J ends lost 1 base and 0 bases respectively, with 13 bases between them. The CDR3 totals 16 residues. Germline CDR1 is LGHNA and CDR2 is YNFKEQ. CDR3 coding DNA: TGTGCCAGCAGCCAAGGGGGAGCGCAAAGCTCCTACGAGCAGTACTTC. It translates to CASSQGGAQSSYEQYF.

In this sample, this clonotype turned up a few times. The genes are TRBV14 and TRBJ1-1, with TRBD1 as a possible D gene (6 bases). The germline CDR1 and CDR2 sequences are SGHDN and FVKESK. The CDR3 contains 13 residues. V was trimmed by 1 base and J by 5 bases, leaving 8 bases between them. The CDR3 DNA reads TGTGCCAGCAGCCAAGCAGGGGCTACTGAAGCTTTCTTT. Residues: CASSQAGATEAFF.

By share, this clonotype ranks as medium-sized. The CDR3 spells CSARQAQNQPQHF. The CDR3 nucleotides are TGCAGTGCGCGACAGGCCCAAAATCAGCCCCAGCATTTT. This chain joins TRBV20-1 and TRBJ1-5; weak D call: TRBD1 (6 bases). CDR3 size: 13 residues. Trimming left V 6 bases short and J 4 bases short, with 13 bases between. Germline lookup yields CDR1 DFQATT and CDR2 SNEGSKA (reference sequence).

As regards this clonotype: A read error may account for a junction end that differs from germline. The chain uses TRBV2 and TRBJ2-5, with 12 positions matching TRBD2. The CDR3 covers 16 residues. Germline-derived CDR1 and CDR2 are SNHLY and FYNNEI. The CDR3 sequence: CVSSEVRLAGEETQYF. In DNA, the CDR3 is TGTGTCAGCAGTGAGGTCCGACTAGCGGGAGAAGAGACCCAGTACTTC.

This chain uses TRBV5-6 with TRBJ1-2; the D gene is possibly TRBD1 (6 bases). Germline CDR1 is SGHDT and CDR2 is YYEEEE. Trimming pared 4 bases from V and 2 bases from J, leaving 15 bases between. The CDR3 runs 15 residues. The CDR3 spells CASSPLPGANYGYTF. CDR3 in DNA: TGTGCCAGCAGCCCCCTCCCAGGGGCCAACTATGGCTACACCTTC.

By frequency in the sample, this clonotype is medium-sized. The genes are TRBV5-6 and TRBJ1-5, with D maybe TRBD1 (6 bases). Deletions cut 4 bases from V and 2 bases from J, with 13 bases between. This CDR3 is 15 amino acids long. Germline CDR1 is SGHDT and CDR2 is YYEEEE. This CDR3 reads CASSLGGPGNQPQHF. The DNA of the CDR3 is TGTGCCAGCAGCCTTGGGGGGCCGGGCAATCAGCCCCAGCATTTT. The full variable domain, rest sourced from reference TRBV5-6 and TRBJ1-5, is DAGVTQSPTHLIKTRGQQVTLRCSPKSGHDTVSWYQQALGQGPQFIFQYYEEEERQRGNFPDRFSGHQFPNYSSELNVNALLLGDSALYLCASSLGGPGNQPQHFGDGTRLSIL.

This clonotype is deemed medium-sized. V gene TRBV9 combines with J gene TRBJ1-1; D remains unclear. This CDR3 contains 16 residues. Germline V gene sequence: CDR1 SGDLS, CDR2 YYNGEE. V lost 0 bases and J lost 1, with 13 bases in between. The CDR3 sequence: CASSVDYTGPNTEAFF. The CDR3 DNA reads TGTGCCAGCAGCGTAGACTATACGGGCCCGAACACTGAAGCTTTCTTT.

The chain links TRBV9 to TRBJ2-1, with no clear D. The CDR3 runs to 14 residues. Trimming shortened V by 3 bases and J by 0 bases, and 7 bases separated the two germline ends. Per germline, CDR1 SGDLS and CDR2 YYNGEE. The CDR3 protein is CASSAGNSYNEQFF. The CDR3 bases are TGTGCCAGCAGCGCCGGTAACTCCTACAATGAGCAGTTCTTC.

The V call is TRBV20-1, the J call TRBJ2-7; D might be TRBD1 (8 bases). CDR1 DFQATT and CDR2 SNEGSKA come from the germline V gene (reference sequence). CDR3 length: 16 residues. V was shortened by 0 bases and J by 5 bases, with 20 bases between the two germline ends. The CDR3 sequence is CSAREFGRTGFDEQYF. The CDR3 DNA follows: TGCAGTGCTAGAGAGTTCGGGAGGACAGGGTTCGACGAGCAGTACTTC.

By its share, this clonotype is medium-sized. The rearrangement links TRBV12-5 to TRBJ2-2; 12 positions agree with TRBD2. There are 16 residues in the CDR3. With V trimmed by 2 bases and J by 9 bases, 7 bases remained unmatched. The germline V gene has CDR1 LGHNT and CDR2 FRNRAP. CDR3 nucleotide sequence: TGTGCTAGTGGTTTGTCCGGGACTAGCGGGTCCCGGGAGCTGTTTTTT. Translation: CASGLSGTSGSRELFF.

The J gene is TRBJ2-4, the V gene TRBV9; D uncertain. The CDR3 extends over 14 amino acids. CDR1 and CDR2 (germline): SGDLS, YYNGEE. V lost 4 bases and J 5 bases, leaving 13 bases between the germline ends. CDR3 in amino acids: CASSPEVRENIQYF. CDR3 DNA: TGTGCCAGCAGCCCCGAGGTTAGAGAAAACATTCAGTACTTC.

The chain is built from TRBV6-1 and TRBJ2-2, with D unresolved. The ends were cut back, 1 base at V and 4 bases at J, with 7 bases in the middle. Germline V gene data show CDR1 as MNHNS and CDR2 as SASEGT. The CDR3 loop spans 14 amino acids. This CDR3 is CASSEEPGTGELFF. CDR3 bases: TGTGCCAGCAGTGAAGAGCCGGGCACCGGGGAGCTGTTTTTT.

This chain joins TRBV6-1 and TRBJ2-2, with a tentative D call TRBD2 (7 bases). CDR1 and CDR2 from the germline V gene are MNHNS and SASEGT. V was clipped by 7 bases and J by 3 bases, with 12 bases between them. This CDR3 spans 14 amino acids. This CDR3 reads CASTRGLHTGELFF. The DNA for the CDR3 is TGTGCCAGCACGCGGGGGCTCCACACCGGGGAGCTGTTTTTT.

The chain's CDR3 is CASSDWGQGSTDTQYF. The CDR3 coding sequence is TGTGCCAGCAGTGATTGGGGACAGGGGTCCACAGATACGCAGTATTTT. The gene calls are TRBV2 and TRBJ2-3, with 10 positions matching TRBD1. Germline V gene data show CDR1 as SNHLY and CDR2 as FYNNEI. V lost 3 bases, J lost 2 bases, and 5 bases stayed unmatched. CDR3 size: 16 residues.

J is TRBJ2-2 and V is TRBV4-1, with TRBD2 identical over 11 bases. Germline values: CDR1 MGHRA, CDR2 YSYEKL. J was trimmed by 0 bases and V by 4 bases; bases with no gene match: 4. The CDR3 contains 17 residues. The CDR3 sequence is CASSPFSGGANTGELFF. In DNA form, the CDR3 reads TGCGCCAGCAGCCCCTTTAGCGGGGGGGCGAACACCGGGGAGCTGTTTTTT.